This T cell receptor (beta chain) appears in the sequencing data of a study of cytomegalovirus exposure and HLA in healthy donors (dated by TCRdb to 2015 to 2018). About the study as a whole: According to a later analysis, the 100 to 150 validation repertoires were produced on the same platform as the 666 repertoires of the first cohort. The study was designed to test whether signatures of past pathogen exposure could be identified by cataloging public T cell receptors. To predict cytomegalovirus infection status, the study brought together high-throughput TCR immunosequencing, statistical association of individual TCRs with disease status, and machine learning. In addition to the first cohort of 666 subjects, a separate validation cohort of 120 different subjects was used.

V is clipped by 5 bases and J by 5 bases, and the sequence between their germline boundaries is 17 bases long. The CDR3 starts with the cysteine, ends with the phenylalanine, and has 15 residues. Only the CDR3 DNA stays, 45 bases, in frame from base 1. CDR1 and CDR2 (SGHRS, YFSETQ) derive from the germline V gene. The library was built by means of the immunoSEQ multiplex PCR assay. The original pipeline was this. To diagnose cytomegalovirus status from the catalog of TCR beta chain sequences, a statistical classification framework was built. TCRdb re-hosts the immuneACCESS table, in-frame sequences only. Its copies lack some clones; in the studies checked, an unresolved V gene accounts for under half of them, and the cause for the rest is not known. The V and J calls and clone size come from that table; D and trimming were worked out from the DNA. Present in this sample are about 240,000 clones, around 85% of which were seen just once. Jointly, the top ten make up less than 1.5% of the sample.

Study-wide findings and limitations: Most TCR sequences were seen in very few donors, while some public TCRs were found in many individuals. A later analysis lacked HLA typing for the validation cohort, so it scored co-occurrence in that cohort across all 110 or so repertoires. The study gave a list of about 160 TCR beta chains associated with cytomegalovirus. In both the original and validation cohorts, the classifier was reported to diagnose cytomegalovirus status with high specificity and sensitivity. Three of the identified cytomegalovirus-associated TCR beta chains were confirmed in vitro to be specific for cytomegalovirus antigens. A later analysis found that TCRs clustered in the first cohort also tended to co-occur in the 120 validation repertoires, with 90% to 95% of cluster scores above 0. According to the authors, the approach could potentially be generalized to other disease states and immunological phenotypes.

A word on this clone: This receptor's antigen is unknown. Base qualities are not at hand, and no much larger clone is one base apart.

The donors belonged to the validation cohort of around 130 subjects, which was separate from the roughly 670-subject first cohort. This TCR derives from a woman aged 25-40 years in good health and CMV-seropositive. Sample: PBMCs. The chain employs TRBV5-1 and TRBJ2-1, and perhaps TRBD1 as D gene, on 6 matching bases. The nucleotide sequence reads as follows: TGCGCCAGCAGTCTTCGCCAGGGGAGCCACAATGAGCAGTTCTTC. Its protein product is CASSLRQGSHNEQFF.